This T cell receptor beta chain stems from a study of blood T cells in healthy people across ages. Study-level findings and limits: Per million T cells, TCR beta diversity dropped roughly linearly as age increased. The donors' CMV status was not determined, possibly confounding changes in expanded clonotypes. Greater diversity and more naive CD4+ cells were seen in long-lived donors than in aged donors.

Isolation of PBMCs gave at least 6 million cells per sample. With respect to this clonotype: Its specificity is unknown.

V lost 10 bases, J lost 0 bases, and 8 bases lay in between. The CDR3 contains 12 residues. Germline V gives CDR1 SEHNR, CDR2 FQNEAQ (reference sequence). The use of a sample-barcoded 5' primer and a J-beta primer mix characterized a second PCR of about 6 to 11 cycles. TCRdb processed the 5' RACE reads anew with MiXCR; each CDR3 protein has one entry. The sample contains about 1,400,000 distinct CDR3 sequences, around 59% of which appear only once. The sample comprised blood. The clonotype comes from a man younger than 35 in good health. The V gene is TRBV7-9, the J gene TRBJ2-3; D is ambiguous. The CDR3 protein is CAIVTSTDTQYF. The DNA for the CDR3 is TGTGCCATTGTAACTAGCACAGATACGCAGTATTTT.